A single sample gave rise to the 10 T cell receptor beta chains below, sequenced in a study of naive and memory T cell subsets. The beta constant-region primer was an equimolar mix of two oligonucleotides covering TRBC1 and TRBC2. Nested alpha and beta constant-region primers with the SP2 primer drove four PCR rounds on ligated cDNA. One entry per CDR3 protein, called by TCRdb with MiXCR from the UMI-ligation and nested PCR reads. The table has tens of thousands of distinct CDR3 sequences, 7% to 10% seen once; the top ten hold about 20%. The sample taken for sequencing was central memory CD8+ T cells from blood. These receptors were collected from a human donor in good health.

The chain uses TRBV20-1 and TRBJ2-7, with D possibly TRBD2 on 6 matching bases. V lost 5 bases to trimming and J lost 2 bases, with 13 bases between them. CDR1 DFQATT and CDR2 SNEGSKA come from the germline V gene (reference sequence). The CDR3 is made up of 13 amino acids. The CDR3 here is CSAQVAEPYEQYF. CDR3 nucleotides: TGCAGTGCTCAAGTAGCGGAACCCTACGAGCAGTACTTC.

This clonotype turned up a few times. The chain uses TRBV7-2 and TRBJ1-1; the D gene is possibly TRBD1 (5 bases). CDR3 length: 14 amino acids. From germline, CDR1 is SGHTA and CDR2 FQGNSA. The V end was cut by 2 bases, the J end by 4 bases, with 11 bases between. CDR3: CASSLWGSGTEAFF. The CDR3 region has the DNA TGTGCCAGCAGCTTATGGGGGTCAGGCACTGAAGCTTTCTTT. Full variable domain (rest looked up from reference TRBV7-2 and TRBJ1-1): GAGVSQSPSNKVTEKGKDVELRCDPISGHTALYWYRQSLGQGLEFLIYFQGNSAPDKSGLPSDRFSAERTGGSVSTLTIQRTQQEDSAVYLCASSLWGSGTEAFFGQGTRLTVV.

The chain uses TRBV6-1 and TRBJ2-1, with TRBD2 matching 11 bases. The V and J ends lost 7 bases and 4 bases, in that order; junction bases with no gene match: 12. The germline CDR1 and CDR2 sequences are MNHNS and SASEGT. The CDR3 loop spans 17 amino acids. The CDR3 spells CASNKPGTSGGYNEQFF. CDR3 DNA: TGTGCCAGCAACAAACCCGGTACTAGCGGGGGTTACAATGAGCAGTTCTTC.

This clonotype was recorded many times. The chain joins TRBV6-4 to TRBJ1-6; D ambiguous. Between the trimmed V and J ends, which lost 2 bases and 8 bases, there was a span of 10 bases. Germline V gives CDR1 MRHNA, CDR2 SNTAGT. The CDR3 extends over 14 amino acids. The CDR3 DNA follows: TGTGCCAGCAGTGACGACGGCCCCGATTCACCCCTCCACTTT. Translation gives CASSDDGPDSPLHF.

This clonotype was recorded a few times. This chain joins TRBV4-1 and TRBJ1-5, with TRBD1 matching over 10 bases. CDR1 and CDR2 (germline): MGHRA, YSYEKL. After removal of 0 bases from V and 3 bases from J, the junction contained 8 bases not matched to a gene. This CDR3 is built from 18 residues. The chain's CDR3 is CASSQETRDRGFNQPQHF. CDR3 nucleotides: TGCGCCAGCAGCCAAGAGACCCGGGACAGGGGATTCAATCAGCCCCAGCATTTT.

Regarding this clonotype: Sequence at one end of the junction differs from germline and may be a read error. This sequence joins TRBV4-3 and TRBJ2-1; D is possibly TRBD1 (5 bases). CDR1 and CDR2 (germline): LGHNA, YSLEER. The CDR3 contains 12 residues. This CDR3 is CAGSQTGYEQFF. DNA for the CDR3: TGCGCCGGCAGCCAAACAGGATACGAGCAGTTCTTC.

Details on this clonotype: A much larger clone is a single base away; this may be a read error. The chain links TRBV28 to TRBJ2-1; 7 bases line up with TRBD2. V trimming: 6 bases; J trimming: 8 bases; junction bases outside the gene matches: 10. The germline CDR1 and CDR2 sequences are MDHEN and SYDVKM. The CDR3 length is 14 residues. CDR3: CASSRGLEYHEQFF. The CDR3 coding sequence is TGTGCCAGCAGCCGAGGACTAGAATACCATGAGCAGTTCTTC.

Ten or more counts support this clonotype. The rearrangement joins TRBV7-2 to TRBJ1-2, with D tentatively TRBD1 (6 bases). This CDR3 has 16 residues. Trimming took 0 bases from V and 5 from J, leaving 16 bases between them. Germline V lookup: CDR1 SGHTA, CDR2 FQGNSA. This chain's CDR3 is CASSLARGGGLYGYTF. The CDR3, as DNA: TGTGCCAGCAGCTTAGCGCGGGGAGGGGGTCTTTATGGCTACACCTTC.

This clonotype was found a few times. The chain is built from TRBV29-1 and TRBJ2-2; D is unclear. The CDR3 is made up of 13 amino acids. The germline V and J ends were trimmed by 3 bases and 3 bases, with 8 bases remaining between them. Germline CDR1 reads SQVTM; CDR2 reads ANQGSEA. CDR3 residues: CSVENGDTGELFF. The CDR3 DNA follows: TGCAGCGTTGAGAATGGTGACACCGGGGAGCTGTTTTTT.

V usage is TRBV12-3 or TRBV12-4 and J usage is TRBJ2-1; TRBD2 matches at 15 bases. CDR3 length equals 17 residues. V trimming: 4 bases; J trimming: 8 bases; junction bases outside the gene matches: 9. The CDR3 region is CASSSMGLAGGGYEQFF. Written as DNA, the CDR3 is TGTGCCAGCAGTTCGATGGGACTAGCGGGAGGAGGTTATGAGCAGTTCTTC.